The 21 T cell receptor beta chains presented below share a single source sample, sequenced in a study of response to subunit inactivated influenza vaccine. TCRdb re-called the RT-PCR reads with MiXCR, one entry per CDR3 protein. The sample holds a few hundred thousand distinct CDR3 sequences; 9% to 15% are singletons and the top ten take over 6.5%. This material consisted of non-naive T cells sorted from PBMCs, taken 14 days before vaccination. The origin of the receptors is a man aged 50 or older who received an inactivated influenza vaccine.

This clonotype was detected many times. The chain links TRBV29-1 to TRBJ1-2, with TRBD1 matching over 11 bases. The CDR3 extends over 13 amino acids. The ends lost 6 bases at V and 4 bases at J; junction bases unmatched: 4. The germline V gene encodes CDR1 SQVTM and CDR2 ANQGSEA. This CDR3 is CSVPGTGGYGYTF. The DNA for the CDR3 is TGCAGCGTCCCCGGGACAGGGGGCTATGGCTACACCTTC.

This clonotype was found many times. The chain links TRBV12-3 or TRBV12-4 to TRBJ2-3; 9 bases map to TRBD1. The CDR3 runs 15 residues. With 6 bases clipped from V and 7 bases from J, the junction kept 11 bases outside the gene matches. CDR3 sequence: CASRPRTGVQNTQYF. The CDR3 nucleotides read TGTGCCAGCAGACCAAGGACAGGGGTCCAGAATACGCAGTATTTT.

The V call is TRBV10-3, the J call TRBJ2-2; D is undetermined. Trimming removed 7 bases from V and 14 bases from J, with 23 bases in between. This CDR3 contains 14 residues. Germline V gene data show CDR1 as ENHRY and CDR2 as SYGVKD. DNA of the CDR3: TGTGCCATCAACCCCGGGCTGCTCTTCTGGGCACTGTTTTTT. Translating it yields CAINPGLLFWALFF.

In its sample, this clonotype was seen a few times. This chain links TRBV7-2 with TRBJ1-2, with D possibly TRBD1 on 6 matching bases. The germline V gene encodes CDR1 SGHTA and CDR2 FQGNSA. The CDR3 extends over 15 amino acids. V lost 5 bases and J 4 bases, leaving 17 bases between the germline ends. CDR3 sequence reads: CASSPVPGQSYGYTF. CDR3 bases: TGTGCCAGCAGCCCCGTCCCGGGACAAAGCTATGGCTACACCTTC.

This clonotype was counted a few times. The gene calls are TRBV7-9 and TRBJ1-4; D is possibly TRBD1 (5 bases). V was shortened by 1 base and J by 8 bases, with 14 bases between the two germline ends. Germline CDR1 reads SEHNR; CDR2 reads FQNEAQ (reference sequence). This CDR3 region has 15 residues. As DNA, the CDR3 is TGTGCCAGCAGCTTAGGTTCGGGGGGATACGAAAAACTGTTTTTT. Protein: CASSLGSGGYEKLFF.

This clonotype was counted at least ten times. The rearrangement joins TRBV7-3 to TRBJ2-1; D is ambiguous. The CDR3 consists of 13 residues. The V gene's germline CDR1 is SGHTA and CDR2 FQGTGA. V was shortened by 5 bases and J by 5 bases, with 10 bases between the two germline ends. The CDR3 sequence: CASSRTSNNEQFF. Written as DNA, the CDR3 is TGTGCCAGCAGCCGAACCTCAAACAATGAGCAGTTCTTC.

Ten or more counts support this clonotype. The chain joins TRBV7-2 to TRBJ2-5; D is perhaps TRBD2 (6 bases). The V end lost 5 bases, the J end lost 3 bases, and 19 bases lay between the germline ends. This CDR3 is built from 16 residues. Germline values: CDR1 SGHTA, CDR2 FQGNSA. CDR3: CASSRDPGLGEETQYF. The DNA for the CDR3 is TGTGCCAGCAGCCGAGATCCGGGACTGGGGGAAGAGACCCAGTACTTC.

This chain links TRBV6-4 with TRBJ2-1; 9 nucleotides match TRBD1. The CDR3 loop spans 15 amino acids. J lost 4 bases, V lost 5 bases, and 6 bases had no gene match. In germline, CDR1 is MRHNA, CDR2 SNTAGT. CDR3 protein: CASSPDRGAYNEQFF. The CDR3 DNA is TGTGCCAGCAGTCCGGACAGGGGAGCGTACAATGAGCAGTTCTTC.

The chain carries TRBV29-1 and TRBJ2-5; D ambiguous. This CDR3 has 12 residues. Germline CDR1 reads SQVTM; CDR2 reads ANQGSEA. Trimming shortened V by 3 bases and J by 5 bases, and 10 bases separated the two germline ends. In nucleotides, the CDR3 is TGCAGCGTTGACCAGGTCGGCGAGACCCAGTACTTC. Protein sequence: CSVDQVGETQYF.

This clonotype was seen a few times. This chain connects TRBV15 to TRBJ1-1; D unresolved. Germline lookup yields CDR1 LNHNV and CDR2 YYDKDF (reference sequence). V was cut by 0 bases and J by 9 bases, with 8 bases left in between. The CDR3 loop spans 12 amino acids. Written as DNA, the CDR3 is TGTGCCACCAGCAGAGATCACCTTAAAGCTTTCTTT. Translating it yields CATSRDHLKAFF.

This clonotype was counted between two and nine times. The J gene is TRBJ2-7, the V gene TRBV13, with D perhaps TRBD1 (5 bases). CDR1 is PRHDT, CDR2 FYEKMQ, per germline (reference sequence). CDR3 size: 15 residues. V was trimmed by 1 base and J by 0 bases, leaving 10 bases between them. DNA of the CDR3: TGTGCCAGCAGCTTAGTGACAGATAACTCCTACGAGCAGTACTTC. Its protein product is CASSLVTDNSYEQYF.

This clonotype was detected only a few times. In nucleotides, the CDR3 is TGTGCCAGCAGTTACAACATCTACACAGATACGCAGTATTTT. Protein: CASSYNIYTDTQYF. V is TRBV6-5 and J is TRBJ2-3; no clear D gene. With 2 bases removed from V and 2 bases from J, the gap between germline ends came to 8 bases. CDR3 length equals 14 residues. Germline V gene data show CDR1 as MNHEY and CDR2 as SVGAGI.

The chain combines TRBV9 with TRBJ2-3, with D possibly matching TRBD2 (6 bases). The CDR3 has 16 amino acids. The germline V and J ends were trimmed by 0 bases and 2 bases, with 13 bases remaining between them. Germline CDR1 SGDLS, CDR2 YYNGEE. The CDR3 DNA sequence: TGTGCCAGCAGCGTAGCCGCCGGGACTCTCACAGATACGCAGTATTTT. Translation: CASSVAAGTLTDTQYF. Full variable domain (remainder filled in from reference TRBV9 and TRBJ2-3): DSGVTQTPKHLITATGQRVTLRCSPRSGDLSVYWYQQSLDQGLQFLIQYYNGEERAKGNILERFSAQQFPDLHSELNLSSLELGDSALYFCASSVAAGTLTDTQYFGPGTRLTVL.

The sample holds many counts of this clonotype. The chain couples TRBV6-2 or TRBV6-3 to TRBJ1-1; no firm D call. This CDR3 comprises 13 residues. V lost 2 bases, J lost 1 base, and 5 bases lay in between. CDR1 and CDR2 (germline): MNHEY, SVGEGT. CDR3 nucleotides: TGTGCCAGCAGTTACGGCGGGAACACTGAAGCTTTCTTT. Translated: CASSYGGNTEAFF.

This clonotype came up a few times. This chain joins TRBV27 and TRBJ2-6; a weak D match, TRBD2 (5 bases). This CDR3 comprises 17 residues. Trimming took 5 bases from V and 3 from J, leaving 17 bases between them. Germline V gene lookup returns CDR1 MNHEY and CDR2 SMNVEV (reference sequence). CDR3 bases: TGTGCCAGCAGTCCGGGATATAGGTCGGATGGGGCCAACGTCCTGACTTTC. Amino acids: CASSPGYRSDGANVLTF. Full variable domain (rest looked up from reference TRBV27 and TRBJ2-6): EAQVTQNPRYLITVTGKKLTVTCSQNMNHEYMSWYRQDPGLGLRQIYYSMNVEVTDKGDVPEGYKVSRKEKRNFPLILESPSPNQTSLYFCASSPGYRSDGANVLTFGAGSRLTVL.

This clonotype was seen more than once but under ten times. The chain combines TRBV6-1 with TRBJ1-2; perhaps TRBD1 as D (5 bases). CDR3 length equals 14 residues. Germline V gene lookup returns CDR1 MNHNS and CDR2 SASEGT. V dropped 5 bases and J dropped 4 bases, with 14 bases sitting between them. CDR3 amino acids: CASSPGTVRYGYTF. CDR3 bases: TGTGCCAGCAGTCCCGGGACGGTGCGCTATGGCTACACCTTC.

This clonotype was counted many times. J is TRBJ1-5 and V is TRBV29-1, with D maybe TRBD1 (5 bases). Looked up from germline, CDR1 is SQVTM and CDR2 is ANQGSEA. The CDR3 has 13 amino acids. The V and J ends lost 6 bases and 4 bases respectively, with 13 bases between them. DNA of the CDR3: TGCAGCGTGGGGGGAAATCGAAATCAGCCCCAGCATTTT. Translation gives CSVGGNRNQPQHF.

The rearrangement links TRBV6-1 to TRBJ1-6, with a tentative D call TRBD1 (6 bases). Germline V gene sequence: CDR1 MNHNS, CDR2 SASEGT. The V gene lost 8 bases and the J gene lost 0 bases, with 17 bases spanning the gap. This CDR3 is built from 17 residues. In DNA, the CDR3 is TGTGCCAGCTCAAGGGGGGTGGGGCGCTCCTATAATTCACCCCTCCACTTT. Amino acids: CASSRGVGRSYNSPLHF.

This CDR3 reads CASSLGAGEWNEQFF. CDR3 nucleotides: TGTGCCAGCAGCTTAGGGGCGGGAGAATGGAATGAGCAGTTCTTC. The V and J genes are TRBV11-2 and TRBJ2-1; TRBD2 matches at 7 bases. This CDR3 contains 15 residues. The V gene's germline CDR1 is SGHAT and CDR2 FQNNGV. Trimming cost V 1 base and J 7 bases; bases outside gene matches: 7.

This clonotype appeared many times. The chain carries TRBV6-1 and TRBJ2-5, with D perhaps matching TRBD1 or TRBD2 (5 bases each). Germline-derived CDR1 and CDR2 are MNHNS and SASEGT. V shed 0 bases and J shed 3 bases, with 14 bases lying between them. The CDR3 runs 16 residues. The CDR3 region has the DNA TGTGCCAGCAGTGAAGCTCCCATTGGGGGAGAAGAGACCCAGTACTTC. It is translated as CASSEAPIGGEETQYF.

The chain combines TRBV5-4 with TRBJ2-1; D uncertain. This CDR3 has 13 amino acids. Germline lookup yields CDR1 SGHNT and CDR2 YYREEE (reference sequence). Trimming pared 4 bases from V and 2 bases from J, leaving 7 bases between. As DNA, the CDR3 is TGTGCCAGCAGCCCCTCCCCCTACAATGAGCAGTTCTTC. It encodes CASSPSPYNEQFF.